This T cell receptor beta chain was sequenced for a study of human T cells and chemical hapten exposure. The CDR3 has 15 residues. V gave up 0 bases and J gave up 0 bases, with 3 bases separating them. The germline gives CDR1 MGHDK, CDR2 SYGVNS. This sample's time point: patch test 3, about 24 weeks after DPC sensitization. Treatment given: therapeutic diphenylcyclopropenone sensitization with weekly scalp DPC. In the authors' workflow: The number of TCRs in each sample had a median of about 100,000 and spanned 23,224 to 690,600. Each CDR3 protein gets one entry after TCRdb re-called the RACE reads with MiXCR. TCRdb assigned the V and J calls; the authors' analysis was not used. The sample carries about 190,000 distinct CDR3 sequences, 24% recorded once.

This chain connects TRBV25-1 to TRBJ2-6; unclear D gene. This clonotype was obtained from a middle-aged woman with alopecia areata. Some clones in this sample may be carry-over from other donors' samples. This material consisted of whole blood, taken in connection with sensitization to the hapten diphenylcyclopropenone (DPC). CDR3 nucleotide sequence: TGTGCCAGCAGTGAATATGGCTCTGGGGCCAACGTCCTGACTTTC. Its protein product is CASSEYGSGANVLTF.